This TCR beta chain was recovered during a study of blood T cell repertoires in COVID-19. Study overall: Sources were T cells, B-cell-depleted T cells, or PBMCs; the material itself was cDNA or gDNA.

Assay: immunoSEQ multiplex PCR; the TCRdb copy retains only in-frame clones and omits some. The data contain approximately 90,000 clones, roughly 80% of them singletons. The TCR originated in a man aged 50 to 60 with acute or convalescent COVID-19. Sequencing was done on a sample of peripheral blood.

The CDR3 DNA follows: TGTGCCATCAGTGAAACGGACAGGGGGCTTGAAGGCTACACCTTC. Protein: CAISETDRGLEGYTF. This chain joins TRBV10-3 and TRBJ1-2; 11 bases are a match to TRBD1. Losses at the gene ends were 3 bases for V and 8 bases for J; bases not matched to a gene: 8. The CDR3 totals 15 residues. From germline, CDR1 is ENHRY and CDR2 SYGVKD.